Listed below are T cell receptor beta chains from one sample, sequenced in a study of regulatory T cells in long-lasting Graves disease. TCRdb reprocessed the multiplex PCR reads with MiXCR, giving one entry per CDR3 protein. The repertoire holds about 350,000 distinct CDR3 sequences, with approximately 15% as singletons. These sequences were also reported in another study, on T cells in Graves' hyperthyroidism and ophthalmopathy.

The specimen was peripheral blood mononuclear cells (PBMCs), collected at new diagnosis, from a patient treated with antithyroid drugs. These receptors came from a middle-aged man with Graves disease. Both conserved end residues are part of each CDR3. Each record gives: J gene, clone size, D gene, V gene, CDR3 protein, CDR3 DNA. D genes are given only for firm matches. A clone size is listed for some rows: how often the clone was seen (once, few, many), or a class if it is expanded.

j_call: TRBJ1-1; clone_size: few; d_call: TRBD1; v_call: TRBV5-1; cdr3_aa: CASSGTGPWSTEAFF; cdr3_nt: TGCGCCAGCAGCGGGACAGGCCCCTGGAGCACTGAAGCTTTCTTT
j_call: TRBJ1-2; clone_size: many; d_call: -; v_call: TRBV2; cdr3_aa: CASRVRSYTF; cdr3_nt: TGTGCCAGCAGGGTACGGAGCTACACCTTC
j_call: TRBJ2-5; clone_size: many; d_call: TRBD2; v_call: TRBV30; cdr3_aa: CAWRSASGGRETQYF; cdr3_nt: TGTGCCTGGAGGAGTGCTAGCGGGGGACGGGAGACCCAGTACTTC
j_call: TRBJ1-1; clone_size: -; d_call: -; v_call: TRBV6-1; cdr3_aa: CAALGGNTEAFF; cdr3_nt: TGTGCCGCATTGGGGGGGAACACTGAGGCTTTCTTT
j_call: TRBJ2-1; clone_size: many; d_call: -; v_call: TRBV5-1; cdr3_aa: CASSMDVTSYNEQFF; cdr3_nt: TGCGCCAGCAGCATGGACGTTACCTCCTACAATGAGCAGTTCTTC
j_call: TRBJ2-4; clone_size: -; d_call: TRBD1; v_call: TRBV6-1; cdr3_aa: CASSLRDRGVDKNIQYF; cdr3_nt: TGTGCCAGCAGCCTCCGGGACAGGGGAGTGGACAAAAACATTCAGTACTTC
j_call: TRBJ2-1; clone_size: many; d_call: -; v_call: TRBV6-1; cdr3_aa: CASRVGGYNEQFF; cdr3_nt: TGTGCCAGCAGAGTCGGCGGGTACAATGAGCAGTTCTTC
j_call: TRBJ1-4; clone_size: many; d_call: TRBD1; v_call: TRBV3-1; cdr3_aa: CASSQERTGSLGKLFF; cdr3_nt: TGTGCCAGCAGCCAAGAACGGACAGGGTCTTTAGGGAAACTGTTTTTT
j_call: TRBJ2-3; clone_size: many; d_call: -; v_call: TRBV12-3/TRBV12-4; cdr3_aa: CASSLWQNTDTQYF; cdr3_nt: TGTGCCAGCAGTTTGTGGCAGAACACAGATACGCAGTATTTT
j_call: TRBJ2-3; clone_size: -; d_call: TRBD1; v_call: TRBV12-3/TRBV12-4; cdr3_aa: CASSFRTGPTDTQYF; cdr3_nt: TGTGCCAGCAGTTTCCGGACAGGGCCCACAGATACGCAGTATTTT
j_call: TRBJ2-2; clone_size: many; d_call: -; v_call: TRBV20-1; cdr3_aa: CSARDPLVVGGVTGELFF; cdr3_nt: TGCAGTGCTAGAGATCCCCTGGTTGTAGGGGGGGTCACCGGGGAGCTGTTTTTT
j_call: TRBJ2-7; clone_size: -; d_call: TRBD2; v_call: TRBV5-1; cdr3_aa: CASSPGTSGPYEQYF; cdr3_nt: TGCGCCAGCAGCCCCGGGACTAGCGGACCCTACGAGCAGTACTTC
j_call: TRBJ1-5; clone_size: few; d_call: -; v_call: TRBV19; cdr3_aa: CASSIGGALQHF; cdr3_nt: TGTGCCAGTAGTATAGGGGGCGCGTTGCAGCATTTT
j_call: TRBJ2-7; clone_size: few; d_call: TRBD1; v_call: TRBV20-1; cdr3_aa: CSAILPDRGPHEQYF; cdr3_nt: TGCAGTGCTATTTTGCCGGACAGGGGGCCCCACGAGCAGTACTTC
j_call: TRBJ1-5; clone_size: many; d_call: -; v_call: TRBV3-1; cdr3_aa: CASSQAGNSNQPQHF; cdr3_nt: TGTGCCAGCAGCCAAGCGGGGAATAGCAATCAGCCCCAGCATTTT
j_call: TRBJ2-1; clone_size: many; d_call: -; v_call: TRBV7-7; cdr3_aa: CASSLTISSYNEQFF; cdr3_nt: TGTGCCAGCAGCTTAACGATAAGCTCCTACAATGAGCAGTTCTTC
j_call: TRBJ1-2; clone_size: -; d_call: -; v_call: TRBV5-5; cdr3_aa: CASSLVFGDGYTF; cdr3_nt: TGTGCCAGCAGCTTGGTATTCGGGGACGGCTACACCTTC
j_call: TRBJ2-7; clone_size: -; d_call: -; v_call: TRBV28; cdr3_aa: CASNPGQPPYEQYF; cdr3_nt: TGTGCCAGCAACCCGGGACAACCGCCCTACGAGCAGTACTTC
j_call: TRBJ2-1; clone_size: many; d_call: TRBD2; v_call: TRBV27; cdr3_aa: CASKERGGSGGSEQFF; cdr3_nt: TGTGCCAGCAAGGAGAGGGGGGGTAGCGGGGGGAGCGAGCAGTTCTTC
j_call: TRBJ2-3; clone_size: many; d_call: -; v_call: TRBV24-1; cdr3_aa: CATSAVRSLSTDTQYF; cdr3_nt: TGTGCCACCAGTGCTGTTAGGTCCTTGAGCACAGATACGCAGTATTTT
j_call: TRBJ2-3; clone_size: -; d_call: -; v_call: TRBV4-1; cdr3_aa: CASSPSGGHPDTQYF; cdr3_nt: TGCGCCAGCAGTCCCTCGGGGGGCCACCCAGATACGCAGTATTTT
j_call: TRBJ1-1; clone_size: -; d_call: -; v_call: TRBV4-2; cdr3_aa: CASSQVSAGTGNTEAFF; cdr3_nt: TGTGCCAGCAGCCAAGTTAGTGCCGGGACGGGGAACACTGAAGCTTTCTTT
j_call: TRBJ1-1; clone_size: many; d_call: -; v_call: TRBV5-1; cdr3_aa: CASRRTPNTEAFF; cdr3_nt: TGTGCCAGCAGGCGAACTCCGAACACTGAAGCTTTCTTT
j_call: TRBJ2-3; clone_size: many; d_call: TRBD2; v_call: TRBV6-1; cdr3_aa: CASKETSADTQYF; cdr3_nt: TGTGCCAGCAAAGAAACTAGCGCAGATACGCAGTATTTT
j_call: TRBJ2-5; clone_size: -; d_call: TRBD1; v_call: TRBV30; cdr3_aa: CAWSRTRGTGETQYF; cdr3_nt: TGTGCCTGGAGTCGGACCAGGGGGACGGGGGAGACCCAGTACTTC
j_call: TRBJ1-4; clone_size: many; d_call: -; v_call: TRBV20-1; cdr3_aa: CSARDPKGTNEKLFF; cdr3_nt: TGCAGTGCTAGAGACCCAAAGGGCACTAATGAAAAACTGTTTTTT
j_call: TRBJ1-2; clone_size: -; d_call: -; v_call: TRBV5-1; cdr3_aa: CASSSPPGTHLNYGYTF; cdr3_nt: TGCGCCAGCAGTTCACCCCCGGGGACACACTTGAACTATGGCTACACCTTC
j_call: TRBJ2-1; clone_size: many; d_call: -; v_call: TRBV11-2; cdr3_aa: CASSSDGKSSYNEQFF; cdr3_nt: TGTGCCAGCAGCTCCGATGGGAAAAGCTCCTACAATGAGCAGTTCTTC
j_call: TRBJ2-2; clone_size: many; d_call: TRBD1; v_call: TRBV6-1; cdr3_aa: CASSSWTGKNTGELFF; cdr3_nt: TGTGCCAGCAGTAGCTGGACAGGGAAGAACACCGGGGAGCTGTTTTTT
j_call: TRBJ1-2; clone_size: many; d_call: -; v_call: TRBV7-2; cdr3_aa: CASSLTGLILGYTF; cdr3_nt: TGTGCCAGCAGCTTAACGGGCCTAATCCTGGGCTACACCTTC
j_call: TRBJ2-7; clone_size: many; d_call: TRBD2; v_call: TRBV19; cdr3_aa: CASRSLAGPYEQYF; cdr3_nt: TGTGCCAGTAGGTCACTAGCGGGGCCCTACGAGCAGTACTTC
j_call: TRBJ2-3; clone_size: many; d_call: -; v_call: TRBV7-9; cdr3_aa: CASSPRGRETDTQYF; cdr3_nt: TGTGCCAGCAGCCCCCGCGGCAGGGAAACAGATACGCAGTATTTT
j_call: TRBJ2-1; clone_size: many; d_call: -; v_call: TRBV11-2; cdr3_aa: CASSLILKSHEQFF; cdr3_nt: TGTGCCAGCAGCTTAATCCTAAAGTCCCATGAGCAGTTCTTC
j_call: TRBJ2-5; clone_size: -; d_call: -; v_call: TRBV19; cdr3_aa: CASSAARGETQYF; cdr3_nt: TGTGCCAGTAGTGCAGCTAGGGGAGAGACCCAGTACTTC
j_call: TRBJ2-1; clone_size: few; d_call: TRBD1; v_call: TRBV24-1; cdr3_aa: CATSGGQYNEQFF; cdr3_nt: TGTGCCACCAGTGGGGGACAGTACAATGAGCAGTTCTTC
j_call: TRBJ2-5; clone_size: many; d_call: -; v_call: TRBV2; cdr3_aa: CASLYVEETQYF; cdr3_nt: TGTGCCAGCCTATACGTCGAAGAGACCCAGTACTTC
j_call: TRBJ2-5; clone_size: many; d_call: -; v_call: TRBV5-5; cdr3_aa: CASSVDVPGETQYF; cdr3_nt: TGTGCCAGCAGCGTAGACGTTCCTGGGGAGACCCAGTACTTC
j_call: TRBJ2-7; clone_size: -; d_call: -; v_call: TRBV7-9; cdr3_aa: CAGSFRKGGSDEQYF; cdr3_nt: TGTGCCGGCAGCTTCCGAAAGGGCGGTAGCGACGAGCAGTACTTC
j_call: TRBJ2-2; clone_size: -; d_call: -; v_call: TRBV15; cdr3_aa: CATSRGRTTNTGELFF; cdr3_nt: TGTGCCACCAGCAGAGGACGGACTACGAACACCGGGGAGCTGTTTTTT
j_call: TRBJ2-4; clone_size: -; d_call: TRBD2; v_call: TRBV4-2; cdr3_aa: CASSQATGTSASGAKNIQYF; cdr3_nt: TGTGCCAGCAGCCAAGCGACAGGGACTAGCGCATCCGGGGCCAAAAACATTCAGTACTTC